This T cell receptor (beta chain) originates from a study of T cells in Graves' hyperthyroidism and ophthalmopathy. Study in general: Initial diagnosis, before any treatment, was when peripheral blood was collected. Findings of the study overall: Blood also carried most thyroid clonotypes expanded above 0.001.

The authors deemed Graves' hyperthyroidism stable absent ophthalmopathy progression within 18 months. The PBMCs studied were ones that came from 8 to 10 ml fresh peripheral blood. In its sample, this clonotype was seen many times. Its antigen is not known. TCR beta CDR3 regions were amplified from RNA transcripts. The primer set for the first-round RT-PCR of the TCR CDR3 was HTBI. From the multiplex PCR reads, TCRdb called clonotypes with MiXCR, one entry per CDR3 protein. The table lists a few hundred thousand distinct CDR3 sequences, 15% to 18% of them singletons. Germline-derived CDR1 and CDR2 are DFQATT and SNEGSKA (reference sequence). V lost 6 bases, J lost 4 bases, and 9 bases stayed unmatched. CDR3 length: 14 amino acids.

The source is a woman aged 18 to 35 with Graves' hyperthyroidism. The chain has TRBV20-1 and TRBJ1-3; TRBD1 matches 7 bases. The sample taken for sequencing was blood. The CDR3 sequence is CSAARDSTGNTIYF. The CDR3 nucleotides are TGCAGTGCGGCCCGGGACAGTACAGGAAACACCATATATTTT.